This T cell receptor (beta chain) was profiled in a study of T cell responses to AZD1222 COVID-19 vaccine. Of note for this clone: Antigen specificity is unknown.

Data came from immunoSEQ multiplex PCR; TCRdb stores just in-frame clones and leaves some out. The sample shows roughly 120,000 clones, roughly 85% of them seen only once. General observations from the study: The sample set comprised mostly white British donors with more females, and clonal diversity was possibly underestimated. Across spike, vaccine-associated CD4 TCRs were found, dominant at 160-218 and 743-854. Only after the peak T cell response were repertoires sampled. Spike-specific TCR repertoires showed rising breadth and depth after two AZD1222 doses.

From germline, CDR1 is SGDLS and CDR2 YYNGEE. V lost 4 bases, J lost 0 bases, and 14 bases lay in between. The CDR3 runs 15 residues. V and J are TRBV9 and TRBJ2-7; possibly TRBD1 for D (7 bases). This specimen was peripheral blood, taken on day 0 of MenACWY control vaccination. This clonotype was sampled from an adult in good health. CDR3 coding DNA: TGTGCCAGCAGCCAGGGGGGCGCATCCTCCTACGAGCAGTACTTC. This gives the protein CASSQGGASSYEQYF. The full variable domain, with the rest looked up from reference TRBV9 and TRBJ2-7, is DSGVTQTPKHLITATGQRVTLRCSPRSGDLSVYWYQQSLDQGLQFLIQYYNGEERAKGNILERFSAQQFPDLHSELNLSSLELGDSALYFCASSQGGASSYEQYFGPGTRLTVT.